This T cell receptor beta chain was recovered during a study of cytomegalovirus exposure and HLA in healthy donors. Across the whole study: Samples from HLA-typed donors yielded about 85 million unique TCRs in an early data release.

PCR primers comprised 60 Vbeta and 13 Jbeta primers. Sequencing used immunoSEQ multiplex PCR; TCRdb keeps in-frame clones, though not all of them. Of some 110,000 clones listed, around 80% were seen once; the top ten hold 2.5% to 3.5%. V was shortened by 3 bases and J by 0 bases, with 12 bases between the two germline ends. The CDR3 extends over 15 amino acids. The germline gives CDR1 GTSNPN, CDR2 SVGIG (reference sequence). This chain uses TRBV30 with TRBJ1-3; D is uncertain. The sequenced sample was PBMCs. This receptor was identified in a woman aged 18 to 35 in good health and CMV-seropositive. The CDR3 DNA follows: TGTGCCTGGAGAAAACAGTCCGTCTCTGGAAACACCATATATTTT. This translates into CAWRKQSVSGNTIYF.